Detailed here is one T cell receptor beta chain. The CDR3 extends over 14 amino acids. Germline V gene data show CDR1 as SGHNT and CDR2 as YYREEE (reference sequence). V dropped 0 bases and J dropped 8 bases, with 12 bases sitting between them. The sample is drawn from a study of blood T cell repertoires in COVID-19. Looking at the study overall: Samples taken during acute and convalescent COVID-19 were collected in the United States, Italy and Spain. In each case, the material was cDNA or gDNA derived from T cells, B-cell-depleted T cells, or PBMCs.

In the original analysis: Amplification with reference gene primers provided the estimates of nucleated cell counts. Assay: immunoSEQ multiplex PCR; the TCRdb copy retains only in-frame clones and omits some. V and J calls and clone size are given by that table; D and trimming were obtained from the DNA. The repertoire includes approximately 210,000 clones, 89% of them detected once, and 4.8% sits in the top ten. The sample was peripheral blood. The rearrangement uses TRBV5-4 and TRBJ1-5; weak D call: TRBD1 (5 bases). This receptor was identified in a woman aged 40 to 50 with acute or convalescent COVID-19. CDR3 region: CASSLGGRREPQHF. CDR3 DNA: TGTGCCAGCAGCTTGGGGGGACGGAGGGAGCCCCAGCATTTT.